A selection of T cell receptor beta chains follows, all from one sample in a study of long-term antiretroviral therapy in people with HIV. TCRdb keeps only in-frame clones here, not all; method: immunoSEQ multiplex PCR. Here the sample spans tens of thousands of clones, roughly 82% being singletons. The sample was unsorted PBMCs, taken 0.3 years after starting antiretroviral therapy. Receptor source: a man younger than 35 with HIV. Both conserved end residues are part of each CDR3. A D gene is named only where the DNA matches it firmly. Some rows mark clone size as missing; the rest say once, few, many or name a class of expanded clone.

abundance	j_gene	d_gene	v_gene	CDR3aa	CDR3nt
NA	TRBJ2-7	TRBD1	TRBV5-1	CASSWIITGVYEQYF	TGCGCCAGCAGCTGGATAATAACAGGGGTCTACGAGCAGTACTTC
NA	TRBJ2-7	NA	TRBV2	CASREVTAYEQYF	TGTGCCAGCAGGGAGGTTACGGCCTACGAGCAGTACTTC
NA	TRBJ1-1	NA	TRBV2	CASRENVAEAFF	TGTGCCAGCAGGGAGAATGTCGCTGAAGCTTTCTTT
NA	TRBJ2-5	NA	TRBV23-1	CASSQGFGVGQETQYF	TGCGCCAGCAGTCAGGGGTTTGGGGTTGGCCAAGAGACCCAGTACTTC
NA	TRBJ2-7	NA	TRBV6-1	CASSEVPGTSYEQYF	TGTGCCAGCAGTGAAGTGCCCGGGACATCCTACGAGCAGTACTTC
NA	TRBJ2-3	TRBD1	TRBV18	CASSPPGQRSTDTQYF	TGTGCCAGCTCACCGCCGGGACAGAGGTCCACAGATACGCAGTATTTT
NA	TRBJ1-3	TRBD1	TRBV30	CAWSALGQWVTGNTIYF	TGTGCCTGGAGTGCCCTGGGACAGTGGGTGACTGGAAACACCATATATTTT
NA	TRBJ2-7	NA	TRBV5-6	CASSLPDVTYEQYF	TGTGCCAGCAGCTTACCCGATGTAACCTACGAGCAGTACTTC
NA	TRBJ2-1	TRBD2	TRBV7-2	CASSLVGTSGENEQFF	TGTGCCAGCAGCTTAGTCGGGACTAGCGGGGAAAATGAGCAGTTCTTC
medium-sized	TRBJ2-1	NA	TRBV11-2	CASSLEITNEQFF	TGTGCCAGCAGCTTAGAGATCACCAATGAGCAGTTCTTC
NA	TRBJ2-2	NA	TRBV5-1	CASSLPFGETNTGELFF	TGCGCCAGCAGCCTCCCCTTCGGGGAGACGAACACCGGGGAGCTGTTTTTT
NA	TRBJ1-3	NA	TRBV30	CALRHLSGNTIYF	TGTGCCTTGAGACACCTCTCTGGAAACACCATATATTTT
NA	TRBJ2-7	NA	TRBV9	CASSLWGDSSYEQYF	TGTGCCAGCAGCCTATGGGGAGATAGCTCCTACGAGCAGTACTTC
NA	TRBJ2-7	NA	TRBV28	CASSLGYEQYF	TGTGCCAGCAGTTTGGGGTACGAGCAGTACTTC